This T cell receptor (beta chain) is from a study of shared clonotypes between healthy human individuals. Only in-frame clones appear in the TCRdb table, and some are missing; sequencing was by immunoSEQ multiplex PCR. Of 550,000 to 800,000 clones detected, 74% appear once; the ten largest clones hold less than 2%. V gave up 5 bases and J gave up 1 base; unmatched junction bases: 10. CDR1 is SGHVS, CDR2 FQNEAQ, per germline. The CDR3 extends over 16 amino acids. The table lists this clone with a count of one. The receptor was isolated from a woman between 25 and 40 years old in good health. The source material was memory CD4+ T cells sorted from blood. As for subset: CD45RA-negative fraction. The chain joins TRBV7-8 to TRBJ1-1; 7 positions match TRBD1. The chain's CDR3 is CASSARYDRENTEAFF. CDR3 bases: TGTGCCAGCAGCGCTCGCTACGACAGGGAGAACACTGAAGCTTTCTTT.